Below are 9 T cell receptor beta chains sequenced from a single sample in a study of CD8 T cells in Susac syndrome. RNA amounts of roughly 0.5 to 1 ug underwent reverse transcription with random hexamers. Using its own MiXCR run on the immunoSEQ multiplex PCR reads, TCRdb lists one record per CDR3 protein. The top ten hold approximately 0.52% of the sample, which has about 80,000 distinct CDR3 sequences, 85% to 95% seen once. Sequenced sample: CD4+ T cells from PBMCs. The receptors were gathered from a human donor with Susac syndrome.

The chain combines TRBV19 with TRBJ1-5, with TRBD1 identical over 12 bases. From germline, CDR1 is LNHDA and CDR2 SQIVND (reference sequence). V shed 3 bases, J shed 5 bases, and the junction held 11 bases outside the gene matches. The CDR3 extends over 18 amino acids. As DNA, the CDR3 is TGTGCCAGTAGTATTAGATTGGGGGGACAGGGGGCGTATCAGCCCCAGCATTTT. It translates to CASSIRLGGQGAYQPQHF.

This chain connects TRBV21-1 to TRBJ2-1; the D call TRBD2 from the table was never checked on the DNA. TRBV21-1 is an annotated pseudogene. This CDR3 region has 19 residues. CDR3 DNA: TGTGCCAGCAGCAAAGTTTATGTATTGCTAGCGGGAGGGCCAGATGAGCAGTTCTTC. Translated, it gives CASSKVYVLLAGGPDEQFF.

The J gene is TRBJ2-3, the V gene TRBV7-8; TRBD2 agrees at 14 bases. The CDR3 consists of 16 residues. J gave up 8 bases and V 3 bases, and 7 bases lay outside the gene matches. CDR1 is SGHVS and CDR2 is FQNEAQ in the germline V gene. CDR3 sequence reads: CASSFLTSGGAGTQYF. CDR3 coding DNA: TGTGCCAGCAGCTTCCTGACTAGCGGGGGGGCAGGTACGCAGTATTTT.

This rearrangement joins TRBV28 to TRBJ2-7; D not resolved. The CDR3 contains 12 residues. V dropped 4 bases and J dropped 6 bases, with 10 bases sitting between them. Germline V lookup: CDR1 MDHEN, CDR2 SYDVKM. The CDR3 DNA reads as TGTGCCAGCAGTTCCGTCGGGCGCGAGCAGTACTTC. Protein: CASSSVGREQYF.

This chain links TRBV7-3 with TRBJ2-5, with D unresolved. V lost 5 bases and J 2 bases, leaving 9 bases between the germline ends. The CDR3 is 13 amino acids. Germline V CDR1 and CDR2: SGHTA, FQGTGA. In DNA form, the CDR3 reads TGTGCCAGCAGCCAACACCCACAAGAGACCCAGTACTTC. Residues: CASSQHPQETQYF.

This chain joins TRBV2 and TRBJ2-5; no firm D call. This CDR3 is built from 15 residues. V lost 2 bases and J lost 1, with 11 bases in between. CDR1 is SNHLY and CDR2 is FYNNEI in the germline V gene. CDR3 sequence: CASSEIGLPQETQYF. As DNA, the CDR3 is TGTGCCAGCAGTGAAATCGGATTGCCCCAAGAGACCCAGTACTTC.

In DNA form, the CDR3 reads TGTGCCAGCAGCCAACGCCGACAGGGGGGAGGGACAGATACGCAGTATTTT. Protein: CASSQRRQGGGTDTQYF. The rearrangement joins TRBV4-2 to TRBJ2-3, with 9 bases identical to TRBD1. V shed 2 bases, J shed 3 bases, and the junction held 9 bases outside the gene matches. CDR1 and CDR2 from the germline V gene are LGHNA and YNFKEQ. The CDR3 sequence is 17 residues long.

The chain recombines TRBV20-1 with TRBJ1-6; 9 bases fit TRBD1. Trimming cost V 3 bases and J 7 bases; bases outside gene matches: 4. Germline V gives CDR1 DFQATT, CDR2 SNEGSKA (reference sequence). The CDR3 sequence is 14 residues long. Here the CDR3 reads CSARTGGQNSPLHF. CDR3 bases: TGCAGTGCTAGGACAGGGGGACAAAATTCACCCCTCCACTTT.

This clonotype appeared a single time. This rearrangement joins TRBV7-2 to TRBJ1-1, with a tentative D call TRBD1 (5 bases). Germline assignment: CDR1 SGHTA and CDR2 FQGNSA. Trimming cost V 5 bases and J 4 bases, with 20 bases left between them. The CDR3 is 16 amino acids. CDR3 nucleotide sequence: TGTGCCAGCAGCAAGGGAAGGGGAAGGGGAGTCACTGAAGCTTTCTTT. Its protein product is CASSKGRGRGVTEAFF.